One and the same sample provided the 21 T cell receptor beta chains below, sequenced in a study of cytomegalovirus exposure and HLA in healthy donors. PCR amplification relied on 60 Vbeta primers (plus 13 Jbeta primers). The method was immunoSEQ multiplex PCR; TCRdb's version includes in-frame clones alone and lacks a portion of them. The table shows under 200,000 clones, with around 84% occurring only once. The sample was PBMCs. Source of these receptors: a woman aged 40 to 50 in good health and CMV-seronegative.

The rearrangement links TRBV4-1 to TRBJ2-3; D is unclear. Germline V gene data show CDR1 as MGHRA and CDR2 as YSYEKL. CDR3 length: 12 residues. Deletions cut 6 bases from V and 2 bases from J, with 6 bases between. For the CDR3, the DNA is TGCGCCAGCAGGGCCCTCACAGATACGCAGTATTTT. This translates into CASRALTDTQYF.

Here the CDR3 DNA reads TGTGCCAGCAGTCCCGGGACAGTCCGTAACTATGGCTACACCTTC. It codes for CASSPGTVRNYGYTF. The chain uses TRBV2 and TRBJ1-2, with 7 nucleotides matching TRBD1. Germline assignment: CDR1 SNHLY and CDR2 FYNNEI. CDR3 length: 15 residues. The J segment lost 1 base and the V segment lost 5 bases, leaving 7 bases of the junction unmatched.

The CDR3 loop is CASSPLAGTSTDTQYF. Here the CDR3 DNA reads TGTGCCAGCAGCCCACTAGCGGGGACTAGCACAGATACGCAGTATTTT. V usage is TRBV5-8 and J usage is TRBJ2-3; TRBD2 agrees at 10 bases. Germline V gives CDR1 SGHTS, CDR2 YDEGEE. The CDR3 consists of 16 residues. The junction had 5 bases not matched to a gene; V was cut back by 4 bases and J by 0 bases.

The chain carries TRBV7-8 and TRBJ1-2, with TRBD1 matching 12 bases. Germline values: CDR1 SGHVS, CDR2 FQNEAQ. Trimming removed 5 bases from V and 4 bases from J; junction bases left unmatched: 14. The CDR3 extends over 18 amino acids. Written as DNA, the CDR3 is TGTGCCAGCAGCCGAAACCCGGGACAGGGGGCCTTCCCCTATGGCTACACCTTC. This translates into CASSRNPGQGAFPYGYTF. Complete variable domain (other parts from reference TRBV7-8 and TRBJ1-2): GAGVSQSPRYKVAKRGQDVALRCDPISGHVSLFWYQQALGQGPEFLTYFQNEAQLDKSGLPSDRFFAERPEGSVSTLKIQRTQQEDSAVYLCASSRNPGQGAFPYGYTFGSGTRLTVV.

V is TRBV7-9 and J is TRBJ1-1, with no clear D. Per the germline V gene, CDR1 is SEHNR and CDR2 is FQNEAQ (reference sequence). V lost 6 bases to trimming and J lost 0 bases, with 17 bases between them. The CDR3 totals 16 residues. In DNA, the CDR3 is TGTGCCAGCAGAGATCTGAGAATCCCCATGAACACTGAAGCTTTCTTT. Residues: CASRDLRIPMNTEAFF.

This clone has just a few counts. This chain uses TRBV7-2 with TRBJ2-7; tentatively, D is TRBD1 (6 bases). The CDR3 contains 13 residues. Germline loops: CDR1 SGHTA, CDR2 FQGNSA. V was pared by 3 bases and J by 1 base, with 7 bases between. CDR3 sequence (DNA): TGTGCCAGCAGCTTCCAGGGGTCCTACGAGCAGTACTTC. This codes for CASSFQGSYEQYF.

The chain carries TRBV28 and TRBJ2-1, with D perhaps matching TRBD2 (6 bases). Germline loops: CDR1 MDHEN, CDR2 SYDVKM. Trimming took 4 bases from V and 9 from J, leaving 22 bases between them. The CDR3 extends over 16 amino acids. DNA of the CDR3: TGTGCCAGCAGTTATAATGGCGGAGGCGCGGAGGGTGAGCAGTTCTTC. This translates into CASSYNGGGAEGEQFF.

J is TRBJ2-1 and V is TRBV9, with a possible D match to TRBD2 (5 bases). V was pared by 1 base and J by 7 bases, with 9 bases between. The germline V gene has CDR1 SGDLS and CDR2 YYNGEE. The CDR3 contains 13 residues. The CDR3 reads CASSVTGVNEQFF. For the CDR3, the DNA is TGTGCCAGCAGCGTAACCGGGGTTAATGAGCAGTTCTTC. Full variable domain (missing parts from reference TRBV9 and TRBJ2-1): DSGVTQTPKHLITATGQRVTLRCSPRSGDLSVYWYQQSLDQGLQFLIQYYNGEERAKGNILERFSAQQFPDLHSELNLSSLELGDSALYFCASSVTGVNEQFFGPGTRLTVL.

This sequence joins TRBV7-8 and TRBJ2-3, with D perhaps matching TRBD1 (6 bases). The CDR3 extends over 15 amino acids. Germline V CDR1 and CDR2: SGHVS, FQNEAQ. V gave up 4 bases and J gave up 2 bases, with 13 bases separating them. CDR3 amino acids: CASSSRGFITDTQYF. Written as DNA, the CDR3 is TGTGCCAGCAGCTCCAGGGGATTTATCACAGATACGCAGTATTTT. Drawing the rest from reference TRBV7-8 and TRBJ2-3, the complete variable domain is GAGVSQSPRYKVAKRGQDVALRCDPISGHVSLFWYQQALGQGPEFLTYFQNEAQLDKSGLPSDRFFAERPEGSVSTLKIQRTQQEDSAVYLCASSSRGFITDTQYFGPGTRLTVL.

The V and J genes are TRBV19 and TRBJ2-2; the match to TRBD1 covers 7 bases. Germline-derived CDR1 and CDR2 are LNHDA and SQIVND (reference sequence). V lost 7 bases to trimming and J lost 0 bases; unmatched junction nucleotides: 5. The CDR3 totals 15 residues. CDR3: CASTQGQPNTGELFF. The CDR3 DNA reads as TGTGCCAGTACCCAGGGACAGCCGAACACCGGGGAGCTGTTTTTT.

The rearrangement links TRBV6-5 to TRBJ1-1; possible D gene TRBD1, 5 bases. The CDR3 extends over 14 amino acids. Trimming stripped 1 base from V and 2 bases from J, with 8 bases between. The germline V gene has CDR1 MNHEY and CDR2 SVGAGI. Here the CDR3 DNA reads TGTGCCAGCAGTTACTGGGGCAGCAACACTGAAGCTTTCTTT. Residues: CASSYWGSNTEAFF.

This clone was found once. The rearrangement uses TRBV9 and TRBJ1-6; tentatively, D is TRBD1 (6 bases). The CDR3 consists of 17 residues. Between the trimmed V and J ends, which lost 4 bases and 3 bases, there was a span of 17 bases. From germline, CDR1 is SGDLS and CDR2 YYNGEE. The CDR3 DNA reads TGTGCCAGCAGCTTTAGGGGGGGCGCCGACTATAATTCACCCCTCCACTTT. Translation gives CASSFRGGADYNSPLHF.

CDR3 loop: CASSLKIWDRGYEQFF. The CDR3 nucleotides are TGTGCCAGCAGTTTAAAAATTTGGGACAGGGGCTATGAGCAGTTCTTC. The chain joins TRBV27 to TRBJ2-1, with 10 bases that match TRBD1. Trimming at V came to 2 bases and at J to 8 bases, leaving 9 bases not matched to a gene. Germline values: CDR1 MNHEY, CDR2 SMNVEV (reference sequence). The CDR3 covers 16 residues.

V and J are TRBV5-1 and TRBJ2-5, with D possibly matching TRBD1 (5 bases). The CDR3 runs to 14 residues. V was cut by 4 bases and J by 3 bases, with 13 bases left in between. CDR1 SGHRS and CDR2 YFSETQ come from the germline V gene. In DNA, the CDR3 is TGCGCCAGCAGCCTGGACATCACCAAAGAGACCCAGTACTTC. Translated, it gives CASSLDITKETQYF. Full variable domain (rest looked up from reference TRBV5-1 and TRBJ2-5): KAGVTQTPRYLIKTRGQQVTLSCSPISGHRSVSWYQQTPGQGLQFLFEYFSETQRNKGNFPGRFSGRQFSNSRSEMNVSTLELGDSALYLCASSLDITKETQYFGPGTRLLVL.

The chain combines TRBV10-2 with TRBJ2-2; TRBD2 aligns across 11 bases. This CDR3 comprises 16 residues. Germline V gene data show CDR1 as WSHSY and CDR2 as SAAADI. J lost 4 bases, V lost 6 bases, and 7 bases had no gene match. CDR3 DNA: TGCGCCAGCAGCTATAGCGGGGGGGTAGGCACCGGGGAGCTGTTTTTT. As protein: CASSYSGGVGTGELFF.

This clone was counted once. The J gene is TRBJ2-5, the V gene TRBV5-1; 11 positions agree with TRBD2. Germline V gene lookup returns CDR1 SGHRS and CDR2 YFSETQ. After removal of 5 bases from V and 2 bases from J, the junction contained 8 bases not matched to a gene. This CDR3 spans 16 amino acids. CDR3 coding DNA: TGCGCCAGCAGTTCTAGCGGGGGGTTGTTTCAAGAGACCCAGTACTTC. Residues: CASSSSGGLFQETQYF.

The chain employs TRBV2 and TRBJ1-5; TRBD1 agrees at 9 bases. This CDR3 has 16 residues. CDR1 SNHLY and CDR2 FYNNEI come from the germline V gene. J gave up 2 bases and V 5 bases, and 7 bases lay outside the gene matches. In nucleotides, the CDR3 is TGTGCCAGCAGTAAACAGGGGGCGCACGGCAATCAGCCCCAGCATTTT. Amino acid sequence: CASSKQGAHGNQPQHF.

V gene TRBV5-1 combines with J gene TRBJ2-1; D possibly corresponds to TRBD2 (5 bases). The germline gives CDR1 SGHRS, CDR2 YFSETQ. The CDR3 extends over 12 amino acids. The V end was cut by 4 bases, the J end by 10 bases, with 12 bases between. The CDR3 DNA sequence: TGCGCCAGCAGCGCGGGCATCGTGGAGCAGTTCTTC. Translation: CASSAGIVEQFF.

V is TRBV5-5 and J is TRBJ2-7; TRBD2 is a possible D gene (5 bases). V was clipped by 4 bases and J by 9 bases, with 23 bases between them. The CDR3 is 15 amino acids. Per the germline V gene, CDR1 is SGHKS and CDR2 is YYEKEE (reference sequence). The CDR3 DNA sequence: TGTGCCAGCAGCGAAACGGGAAACCTACTCGGAGGGCAGTACTTC. It encodes CASSETGNLLGGQYF.

J is TRBJ1-4 and V is TRBV7-9, with D hard to call. Deletions cut 0 bases from V and 7 bases from J, with 15 bases between. This CDR3 is 16 amino acids long. Germline values: CDR1 SEHNR, CDR2 FQNEAQ (reference sequence). Written as DNA, the CDR3 is TGTGCCAGCAGCTTAGCGCGCCCGGTAAATGGTGAAAAACTGTTTTTT. Its translation is CASSLARPVNGEKLFF.

CDR3 bases: TGTGCCAGCAGTTACGGGTTTTACAGGGTCGATGGCTACACCTTC. Translated, it gives CASSYGFYRVDGYTF. The chain carries TRBV6-5 and TRBJ1-2; D is perhaps TRBD1 (6 bases). Per germline, CDR1 MNHEY and CDR2 SVGAGI. The CDR3 consists of 15 residues. V lost 2 bases to trimming and J lost 6 bases, with 16 bases between them.